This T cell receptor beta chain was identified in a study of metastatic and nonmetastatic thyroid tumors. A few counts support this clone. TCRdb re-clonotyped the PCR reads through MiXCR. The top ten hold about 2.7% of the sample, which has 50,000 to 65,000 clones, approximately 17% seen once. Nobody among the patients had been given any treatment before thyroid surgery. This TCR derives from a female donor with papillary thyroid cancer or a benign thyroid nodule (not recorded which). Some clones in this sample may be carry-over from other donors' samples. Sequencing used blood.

The CDR3 DNA follows: TGTTCCAATATTCAAGGGCTAGGACCCCAGCATTTT. It encodes CSNIQGLGPQHF. The rearrangement links TRBV19 to TRBJ1-5; D unresolved. This CDR3 has 12 residues. Germline V gives CDR1 LNHDA, CDR2 SQIVND (reference sequence).